The next 5 T cell receptor beta chains were all read from a single sample in a study of cytomegalovirus exposure and HLA in healthy donors. In the PCR, 60 Vbeta and 13 Jbeta primers were used. Here immunoSEQ multiplex PCR was the method, and the copy in TCRdb shows in-frame clones only, minus some. Found here are 170,000 or so clones, 80% of them singletons; the top ten hold 0.65%. Sequencing was performed on PBMCs. The source is a boy between 5 and 17 years old in good health and CMV-seronegative.

The V and J genes are TRBV30 and TRBJ2-7; TRBD1 agrees at 7 bases. J gave up 4 bases and V 3 bases, and 9 bases lay outside the gene matches. Per the germline V gene, CDR1 is GTSNPN and CDR2 is SVGIG (reference sequence). This CDR3 contains 14 residues. The CDR3 region is CAWRSQDRPYEQYF. CDR3 DNA: TGTGCCTGGAGAAGCCAGGACAGGCCTTACGAGCAGTACTTC. Full variable domain (missing parts from reference TRBV30 and TRBJ2-7): SQTIHQWPATLVQPVGSPLSLECTVEGTSNPNLYWYRQAAGRGLQLLFYSVGIGQISSEVPQNLSASRPQDRQFILSSKKLLLSDSGFYLCAWRSQDRPYEQYFGPGTRLTVT.

CDR3 coding DNA: TGTGCCAGCAGTAACCATCGGGGGGATCCCTATGGCTACACCTTC. Protein product: CASSNHRGDPYGYTF. The chain is built from TRBV6-5 and TRBJ1-2, with D possibly being TRBD1 (5 bases). Germline values: CDR1 MNHEY, CDR2 SVGAGI. The CDR3 length is 15 residues. The V and J ends lost 5 bases and 4 bases respectively, with 17 bases between them.

V gene TRBV29-1 combines with J gene TRBJ2-5; 10 positions match TRBD1. V lost 6 bases, J lost 5 bases, and 3 bases stayed unmatched. This CDR3 spans 12 amino acids. Germline V lookup: CDR1 SQVTM, CDR2 ANQGSEA. The CDR3 DNA follows: TGCAGCGTCGACAGGGGGCTGGAGACCCAGTACTTC. Translated, it gives CSVDRGLETQYF.

The chain combines TRBV18 with TRBJ1-1, with a possible D match to TRBD1 (6 bases). CDR1 and CDR2 (germline): KGHSH, LQKENI. CDR3 length: 15 residues. Trimming cost V 3 bases and J 0 bases, with 11 bases left between them. Here the CDR3 reads CASSPVTGLNTEAFF. The CDR3 bases are TGTGCCAGCTCACCCGTAACAGGGTTGAACACTGAAGCTTTCTTT.

CDR3 protein: CASSLGLDYNEQFF. CDR3 coding DNA: TGTGCCAGCAGCTTGGGACTAGACTACAATGAGCAGTTCTTC. V is TRBV5-4 and J is TRBJ2-1, with D possibly TRBD2 on 6 matching bases. Germline V gene lookup returns CDR1 SGHNT and CDR2 YYREEE (reference sequence). CDR3 length equals 14 residues. V was clipped by 0 bases and J by 3 bases, with 7 bases between them. The full variable domain, rest sourced from reference TRBV5-4 and TRBJ2-1, is ETGVTQSPTHLIKTRGQQVTLRCSSQSGHNTVSWYQQALGQGPQFIFQYYREEENGRGNFPPRFSGLQFPNYSSELNVNALELDDSALYLCASSLGLDYNEQFFGPGTRLTVL.